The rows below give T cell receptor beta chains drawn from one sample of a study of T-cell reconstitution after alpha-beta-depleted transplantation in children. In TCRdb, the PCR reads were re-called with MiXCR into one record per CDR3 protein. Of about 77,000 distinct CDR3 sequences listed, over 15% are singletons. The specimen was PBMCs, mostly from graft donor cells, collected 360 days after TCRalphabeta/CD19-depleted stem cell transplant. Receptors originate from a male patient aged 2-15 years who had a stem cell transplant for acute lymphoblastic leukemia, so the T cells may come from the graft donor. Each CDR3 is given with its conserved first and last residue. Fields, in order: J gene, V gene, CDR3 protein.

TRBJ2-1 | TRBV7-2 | CASSPGPSNYNEQFF
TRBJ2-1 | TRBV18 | CASSPPLLLGEQFF
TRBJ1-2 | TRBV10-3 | CAISEQGYGYTF
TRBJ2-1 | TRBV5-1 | CASSLGLIAGPTRNEQFF
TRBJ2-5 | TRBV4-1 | CASSQDTGPNGAETQYF
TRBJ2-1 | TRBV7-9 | CASSLAGLTYNEQFF
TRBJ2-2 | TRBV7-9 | CASSGSITGELFF
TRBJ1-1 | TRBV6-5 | CASSYRSYTEAFF
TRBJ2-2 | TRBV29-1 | CSVGSGVRGTGELFF
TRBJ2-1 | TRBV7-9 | CASRSTSGRKYNEQFF
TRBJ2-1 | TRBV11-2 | CASSPRDRSYNEQFF
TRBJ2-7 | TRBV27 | CASSTGTSGRREQYF
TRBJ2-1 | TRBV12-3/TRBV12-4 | CASSPYSTYNEQFF
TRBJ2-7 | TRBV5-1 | CASSPVYASYEQYF
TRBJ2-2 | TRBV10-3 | CAISERGTGELFF
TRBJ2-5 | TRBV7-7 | CASSLRREGCSETQYF
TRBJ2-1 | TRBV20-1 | CSARDRGFSYNEQFF
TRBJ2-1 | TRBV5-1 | CASSLRGLNEQFF
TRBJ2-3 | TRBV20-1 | CSAHGLAGVGTDTQYF
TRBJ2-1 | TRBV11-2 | CASSPRWGEYNEQFF